A single sample gave rise to the 3 T cell receptor beta chains below, sequenced in a study of blood T cell repertoires in COVID-19. Measured with immunoSEQ multiplex PCR; TCRdb has only the in-frame clones, and not every one. In the table there are some 56,000 clones, around 86% of which are singletons. Sequences were obtained from peripheral blood. The receptors shown here come from a woman aged 80 or over with active or convalescent COVID-19.

This clone has a handful of counts. This chain connects TRBV15 to TRBJ2-4; the D gene is possibly TRBD2 (6 bases). The CDR3 totals 16 residues. The germline V gene has CDR1 LNHNV and CDR2 YYDKDF (reference sequence). Trimming stripped 1 base from V and 5 bases from J, with 15 bases between. Here the CDR3 DNA reads TGTGCCACCAGCAGAGGGAGGGGAGGAGGAGAAAACATTCAGTACTTC. Translation gives CATSRGRGGGENIQYF.

This clone occurred once. The chain carries TRBV2 and TRBJ1-2; D is possibly TRBD1 (6 bases). The CDR3 sequence is 13 residues long. Looked up from germline, CDR1 is SNHLY and CDR2 is FYNNEI. Trimming shortened V by 4 bases and J by 9 bases, and 15 bases separated the two germline ends. The CDR3 DNA reads TGTGCCAGCAGTGGCTCAGGGGCGCCTAGCTACACCTTC. Translated, it gives CASSGSGAPSYTF.

V is TRBV6-2 or TRBV6-3 and J is TRBJ1-5, with D unresolved. Germline lookup yields CDR1 MNHEY and CDR2 SVGEGT. This CDR3 contains 15 residues. Trimming cost V 5 bases and J 5 bases, with 16 bases left between them. The CDR3 coding sequence is TGTGCCAGCAGTCCCCGTCGCGTTCAGGATCAGCCCCAGCATTTT. Amino acid sequence: CASSPRRVQDQPQHF.